The 28 T cell receptor beta chains reported below all come from one sample, sequenced in a study of response to subunit inactivated influenza vaccine. MiXCR, run by TCRdb on the RT-PCR reads, gives a single entry per CDR3 protein. Of 500,000 to 700,000 distinct CDR3 sequences listed, approximately 20% were seen once; the top ten hold roughly 2.8%. The sample was also reused in another study, on T cells expressing NK-cell markers. That report adds: It was by 5'RACE template switching with UMIs that TCR beta cDNA was made.

The input for sequencing was CD4+ T cells sorted from PBMCs, taken 11 to 12 days after vaccination. Receptors were obtained from a man aged 50 to 59 who received an inactivated influenza vaccine.

This clonotype was detected a few times. This rearrangement joins TRBV6-1 to TRBJ2-3; 9 bases line up with TRBD2. The CDR3 extends over 14 amino acids. V dropped 7 bases and J dropped 3; count of bases not matched to a gene: 5. Germline V gene lookup returns CDR1 MNHNS and CDR2 SASEGT. The CDR3 DNA follows: TGTGCCAGCAATCTAGCGGGGAAAACAGATACGCAGTATTTT. Its translation is CASNLAGKTDTQYF.

This rearrangement joins TRBV7-9 to TRBJ2-1; weak D call: TRBD2 (6 bases). Germline V gene sequence: CDR1 SEHNR, CDR2 FQNEAQ (reference sequence). With 5 bases removed from V and 8 bases from J, the gap between germline ends came to 19 bases. This CDR3 spans 15 amino acids. Here the CDR3 reads CASSPPGLQAHEQFF. The DNA for the CDR3 is TGTGCCAGCAGCCCGCCGGGACTCCAAGCCCATGAGCAGTTCTTC.

The genes are TRBV6-1 and TRBJ2-2, with D unresolved. The V end lost 6 bases, the J end lost 7 bases, and 12 bases lay between the germline ends. The CDR3 is 13 residues long. Germline CDR1 MNHNS, CDR2 SASEGT. The chain's CDR3 is CASRQIDGGELFF. The CDR3, as DNA: TGTGCCAGCAGACAAATCGATGGCGGGGAGCTGTTTTTT.

This rearrangement joins TRBV6-1 to TRBJ1-5; maybe TRBD1 (5 bases). Germline values: CDR1 MNHNS, CDR2 SASEGT. The CDR3 covers 15 residues. V was clipped by 7 bases and J by 1 base, with 14 bases between them. In DNA form, the CDR3 reads TGTGCCAGCAACCAGGCAGGGACGAGCAATCAGCCCCAGCATTTT. This sequence encodes CASNQAGTSNQPQHF.

V gene TRBV6-1 combines with J gene TRBJ1-5, with 10 bases matching TRBD1. Trimming at V came to 6 bases and at J to 2 bases, leaving 10 bases not matched to a gene. Germline V lookup: CDR1 MNHNS, CDR2 SASEGT. CDR3 length: 17 amino acids. CDR3 in amino acids: CASRRGQGGVGNQPQHF. CDR3 DNA sequence: TGTGCCAGCAGGCGTGGACAGGGGGGAGTGGGCAATCAGCCCCAGCATTTT.

The chain couples TRBV7-2 to TRBJ2-4; 7 bases align to TRBD1. This CDR3 is built from 16 residues. V lost 3 bases, J lost 0 bases, and 5 bases stayed unmatched. The germline V gene encodes CDR1 SGHTA and CDR2 FQGNSA. The CDR3 DNA follows: TGTGCCAGCAGCTTTTCAGGGGGTGGAGCCAAAAACATTCAGTACTTC. Translated, it gives CASSFSGGGAKNIQYF. Using reference TRBV7-2 and TRBJ2-4 for the parts outside the CDR3, the full variable domain is GAGVSQSPSNKVTEKGKDVELRCDPISGHTALYWYRQSLGQGLEFLIYFQGNSAPDKSGLPSDRFSAERTGGSVSTLTIQRTQQEDSAVYLCASSFSGGGAKNIQYFGAGTRLSVL.

J is TRBJ2-2 and V is TRBV20-1; 7 nucleotides align to TRBD2. V gave up 7 bases and J gave up 5 bases; unmatched junction bases: 10. CDR3 size: 14 residues. Germline V gene data show CDR1 as DFQATT and CDR2 as SNEGSKA (reference sequence). The CDR3 DNA follows: TGCAGTGTTCGACTAGCCGGCGGGACCGGGGAGCTGTTTTTT. The encoded protein is CSVRLAGGTGELFF.

Regarding this clonotype: The DNA is left out, because the CDR3 cannot be placed on it with certainty; the CDR3 is given as TCRdb lists it. V usage is TRBV6-2 or TRBV6-3 and J usage is TRBJ2-7. Termini included, the CDR3 measures 13 amino acids. Germline CDR1 is MNHEY and CDR2 is SVGEGT. The CDR3 is CASSSSDTYEQYF.

The chain recombines TRBV7-2 with TRBJ2-5; D unresolved. The V and J ends lost 5 bases and 2 bases respectively, with 12 bases between them. The V gene's germline CDR1 is SGHTA and CDR2 FQGNSA. This CDR3 has 14 residues. The CDR3 sequence is CASSPQVAQETQYF. CDR3 in DNA: TGTGCCAGCAGCCCGCAAGTAGCTCAAGAGACCCAGTACTTC.

This chain uses TRBV20-1 with TRBJ1-6; no reliable D call. The CDR3 has 14 amino acids. V lost 0 bases and J 9 bases, leaving 12 bases between the germline ends. Looked up from germline, CDR1 is DFQATT and CDR2 is SNEGSKA (reference sequence). CDR3 residues: CSARDMAVVSPLHF. In nucleotides, the CDR3 is TGCAGTGCTAGAGATATGGCAGTGGTTTCACCCCTCCACTTT.

The rearrangement links TRBV11-3 to TRBJ2-7; D possibly corresponds to TRBD2 (5 bases). V was trimmed by 1 base and J by 3 bases, leaving 13 bases between them. This CDR3 is 15 amino acids long. CDR1 and CDR2 from the germline V gene are SGHNT and YENEEA. The CDR3 region is CASSLAGTKGYEQYF. As DNA, the CDR3 is TGTGCCAGCAGCTTAGCGGGAACAAAAGGCTACGAGCAGTACTTC. The full variable domain, with the rest looked up from reference TRBV11-3 and TRBJ2-7, is EAGVVQSPRYKIIEKKQPVAFWCNPISGHNTLYWYLQNLGQGPELLIRYENEEAVDDSQLPKDRFSAERLKGVDSTLKIQPAELGDSAVYLCASSLAGTKGYEQYFGPGTRLTVT.

This chain joins TRBV12-3 or TRBV12-4 and TRBJ2-3; D gene uncertain. Trimming stripped 7 bases from V and 0 bases from J, with 11 bases between. The CDR3 covers 14 residues. CDR3 coding DNA: TGTGCCAGCACTGGTCAGACTAGCACAGATACGCAGTATTTT. Encoded protein: CASTGQTSTDTQYF.

In this sample, this clonotype turned up a few times. The gene calls are TRBV7-8 and TRBJ2-7, with 10 positions matching TRBD2. The germline gives CDR1 SGHVS, CDR2 FQNEAQ. The CDR3 is 19 residues long. V lost 5 bases and J lost 2; bases outside the gene matches: 18. The CDR3 spells CASSPHERGSSGRPYEQYF. The CDR3 DNA reads TGTGCCAGCAGCCCTCATGAAAGGGGGTCTAGCGGGAGACCCTACGAGCAGTACTTC.

There are a few counts of this clonotype. The rearrangement joins TRBV6-5 to TRBJ1-2, with a tentative D call TRBD1 (5 bases). CDR3 length equals 14 residues. The germline V and J ends were trimmed by 0 bases and 5 bases, with 10 bases remaining between them. CDR1 and CDR2 from the germline V gene are MNHEY and SVGAGI. The CDR3 region is CASSYSRQLYGYTF. For the CDR3, the DNA is TGTGCCAGCAGTTACTCGAGACAGCTATATGGCTACACCTTC.

The chain recombines TRBV20-1 with TRBJ2-5, with D possibly being TRBD2 (6 bases). Germline values: CDR1 DFQATT, CDR2 SNEGSKA (reference sequence). The V and J ends lost 3 bases and 1 base respectively, with 15 bases between them. The CDR3 extends over 15 amino acids. CDR3 protein: CSASLPGGSQETQYF. CDR3 DNA sequence: TGCAGTGCTAGCCTTCCCGGGGGATCCCAAGAGACCCAGTACTTC.

This chain uses TRBV11-3 with TRBJ2-5, with 7 bases aligning to TRBD2. V gave up 5 bases and J gave up 0 bases; unmatched junction bases: 15. Germline loops: CDR1 SGHNT, CDR2 YENEEA. The CDR3 sequence is 18 residues long. The CDR3 here is CASSIGQQRGLNQETQYF. CDR3 in DNA: TGTGCCAGCAGCATAGGCCAACAGCGGGGTCTGAACCAAGAGACCCAGTACTTC.

This clonotype appeared a few times. The chain links TRBV12-3 or TRBV12-4 to TRBJ2-7; no reliable D call. V was trimmed by 6 bases and J by 3 bases, leaving 9 bases between them. This CDR3 comprises 12 residues. This CDR3 reads CASSQTIYEQYF. DNA for the CDR3: TGTGCCAGCAGCCAAACCATCTACGAGCAGTACTTC.

The chain joins TRBV10-2 to TRBJ2-1; D not certain. Between the trimmed V and J ends, which lost 3 bases and 10 bases, there was a span of 10 bases. Germline assignment: CDR1 WSHSY and CDR2 SAAADI. CDR3 length: 12 amino acids. The CDR3 sequence: CASSDWAKEQFF. Written as DNA, the CDR3 is TGCGCCAGCAGTGATTGGGCGAAGGAGCAGTTCTTC.

V is TRBV4-2 and J is TRBJ2-1, with TRBD2 matching 10 bases. This CDR3 is built from 15 residues. Trimming removed 4 bases from V and 7 bases from J; junction bases left unmatched: 7. Germline-derived CDR1 and CDR2 are LGHNA and YNFKEQ. The DNA of the CDR3 is TGTGCCAGCAGCCGTGAGACTAGCGGGCGGAATGAGCAGTTCTTC. Its translation: CASSRETSGRNEQFF.

This chain connects TRBV5-5 to TRBJ2-2, with 11 bases matching TRBD2. The V gene end was trimmed by 4 bases and the J gene end by 6 bases; junction bases not matched to a gene: 5. Germline assignment: CDR1 SGHKS and CDR2 YYEKEE (reference sequence). The CDR3 consists of 15 residues. The CDR3 reads CASSPTSGRAGELFF. Written as DNA, the CDR3 is TGTGCCAGCAGCCCTACTAGCGGGAGAGCCGGGGAGCTGTTTTTT.

The rearrangement links TRBV12-3 or TRBV12-4 to TRBJ1-4; 9 bases line up with TRBD1. The CDR3 consists of 15 residues. Unmatched junction bases numbered 7, after V lost 4 bases and J lost 7 bases. CDR3 sequence reads: CASSSGGQGGEKLFF. The CDR3 DNA is TGTGCCAGCAGTTCCGGGGGACAGGGTGGTGAAAAACTGTTTTTT.

This clonotype was observed many times. The genes are TRBV12-3 or TRBV12-4 and TRBJ2-5, with D uncertain. V was cut by 1 base and J by 3 bases, with 6 bases left in between. CDR3 length: 13 amino acids. The CDR3 sequence: CASSLGGKETQYF. CDR3 DNA: TGTGCCAGCAGTTTAGGCGGTAAAGAGACCCAGTACTTC.

V and J are TRBV20-1 and TRBJ1-6, with TRBD1 as a possible D gene (5 bases). CDR1 and CDR2 (germline): DFQATT, SNEGSKA (reference sequence). Trimming removed 6 bases from V and 5 bases from J, with 14 bases in between. The CDR3 has 14 residues. The CDR3 spells CSAYPGLDNSPLHF. CDR3 sequence (DNA): TGCAGTGCCTACCCGGGACTGGATAATTCACCCCTCCACTTT.

The rearrangement joins TRBV20-1 to TRBJ2-5; 10 nucleotides match TRBD2. The CDR3 contains 14 residues. V lost 4 bases to trimming and J lost 2 bases; unmatched junction nucleotides: 4. Germline CDR1 is DFQATT and CDR2 is SNEGSKA (reference sequence). CDR3 DNA: TGCAGTGCTACAATAGCGGGGGGTCAAGAGACCCAGTACTTC. Translated, it gives CSATIAGGQETQYF.

This clonotype was observed many times. The J gene is TRBJ2-7, the V gene TRBV29-1, with 9 bases lining up with TRBD1. In germline, CDR1 is SQVTM, CDR2 ANQGSEA. V gave up 6 bases and J gave up 5 bases; unmatched junction bases: 5. This CDR3 spans 12 amino acids. The CDR3 sequence is CSVTGQGHEQYF. The CDR3 nucleotides read TGCAGCGTCACGGGACAGGGCCACGAGCAGTACTTC.

V usage is TRBV29-1 and J usage is TRBJ2-1; 7 bases map to TRBD2. The ends lost 7 bases at V and 7 bases at J; junction bases unmatched: 7. The CDR3 length is 12 residues. The germline V gene encodes CDR1 SQVTM and CDR2 ANQGSEA. The CDR3 region has the DNA TGCAGCGGTCGACTAGCTAGTAATGAGCAGTTCTTC. Its protein is CSGRLASNEQFF.

The chain recombines TRBV29-1 with TRBJ2-1; the D gene is possibly TRBD2 (6 bases). Germline V lookup: CDR1 SQVTM, CDR2 ANQGSEA. The CDR3 has 15 amino acids. V lost 6 bases and J 5 bases, leaving 20 bases between the germline ends. CDR3 amino acids: CSVALRLVGHNEQFF. Written as DNA, the CDR3 is TGCAGCGTCGCTCTCCGACTAGTAGGGCACAATGAGCAGTTCTTC.

The chain couples TRBV15 to TRBJ2-7; 9 bases are a match to TRBD1. Germline values: CDR1 LNHNV, CDR2 YYDKDF (reference sequence). The CDR3 consists of 15 residues. The trim removed 4 bases at V and 2 bases at J, leaving 6 bases unmatched. The CDR3 sequence: CATSNRGPITYEQYF. The CDR3 region has the DNA TGTGCCACCAGCAACAGGGGGCCCATCACCTACGAGCAGTACTTC. Full variable domain (missing parts from reference TRBV15 and TRBJ2-7): DAMVIQNPRYQVTQFGKPVTLSCSQTLNHNVMYWYQQKSSQAPKLLFHYYDKDFNNEADTPDNFQSRRPNTSFCFLDIRSPGLGDTAMYLCATSNRGPITYEQYFGPGTRLTVT.